Listed below are T cell receptor beta chains from one sample, sequenced in a study of synovial regulatory T cells in juvenile arthritis. Libraries were prepared by immunoSEQ multiplex PCR; TCRdb keeps only in-frame clonotypes and omits some of them. Its table lists several hundred clones. The material sequenced was Treg cells from the synovium. These receptors were collected from a donor aged 2-35 years with juvenile idiopathic arthritis. Each CDR3 is given with its conserved first and last residue. Fields, in order: V gene, clone size, J gene, CDR3 protein. A row's size may be missing; if present it is once, few, many or a size class.

TRBV29-1	hyperexpanded	TRBJ1-1	CSVGQGGTEAFF
TRBV4-1	medium-sized	TRBJ2-7	CASRRQSELAGGNYEQYF
TRBV28	medium-sized	TRBJ2-5	CASSRAGKETQYF
TRBV4-1	large	TRBJ1-2	CASSQAGAGRFHGYTF
TRBV7-7	.	TRBJ2-5	CASSHGLAGGPQRETQYF
TRBV19	medium-sized	TRBJ1-5	CASTPVDQPQHF
TRBV20-1	.	TRBJ2-5	CSALLGQTQYF